Reported below is one TCR beta chain. CDR3 length: 15 residues. J lost 4 bases, V lost 0 bases, and 3 bases had no gene match. Germline V gene lookup returns CDR1 SGHRS and CDR2 YFSETQ. The data originate from a study of cytomegalovirus exposure and HLA in healthy donors. Both 60 Vbeta primers and 13 Jbeta primers went into the PCR. TCRdb's copy holds only in-frame clones and misses some; the assay was immunoSEQ multiplex PCR. The data hold 120,000 to 150,000 clones, with around 83% observed a single time. The chain joins TRBV5-1 to TRBJ1-2; 10 bases map to TRBD1. The receptor comes from a man aged 35 to 55 in good health and CMV-seropositive. What was sequenced was PBMCs. CDR3 sequence reads: CASSLGQGAFYGYTF. In nucleotides, the CDR3 is TGCGCCAGCAGCTTGGGACAGGGGGCCTTCTATGGCTACACCTTC. Supplemented by reference TRBV5-1 and TRBJ1-2, the full variable domain reads KAGVTQTPRYLIKTRGQQVTLSCSPISGHRSVSWYQQTPGQGLQFLFEYFSETQRNKGNFPGRFSGRQFSNSRSEMNVSTLELGDSALYLCASSLGQGAFYGYTFGSGTRLTVV.